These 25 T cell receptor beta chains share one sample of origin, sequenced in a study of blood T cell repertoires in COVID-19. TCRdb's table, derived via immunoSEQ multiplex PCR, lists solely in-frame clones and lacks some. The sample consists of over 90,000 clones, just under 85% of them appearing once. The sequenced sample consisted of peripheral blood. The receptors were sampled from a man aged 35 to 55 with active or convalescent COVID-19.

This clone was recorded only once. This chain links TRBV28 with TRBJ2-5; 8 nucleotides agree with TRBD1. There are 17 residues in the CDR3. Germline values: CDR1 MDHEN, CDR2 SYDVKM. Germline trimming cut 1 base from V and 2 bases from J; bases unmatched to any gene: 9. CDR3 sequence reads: CASSLLGIGQGQETQYF. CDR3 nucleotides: TGTGCCAGCAGTTTATTGGGTATAGGACAGGGACAAGAGACCCAGTACTTC.

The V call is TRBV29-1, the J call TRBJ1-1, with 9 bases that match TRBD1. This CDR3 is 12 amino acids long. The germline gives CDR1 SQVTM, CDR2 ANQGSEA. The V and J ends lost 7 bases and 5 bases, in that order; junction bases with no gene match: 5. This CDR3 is CSGRTGVTEAFF. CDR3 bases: TGCAGCGGAAGGACAGGGGTGACTGAAGCTTTCTTT.

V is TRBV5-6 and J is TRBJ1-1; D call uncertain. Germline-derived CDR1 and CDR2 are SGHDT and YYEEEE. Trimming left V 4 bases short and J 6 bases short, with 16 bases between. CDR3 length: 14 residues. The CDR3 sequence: CASSIDISVAEAFF. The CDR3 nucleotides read TGTGCCAGCAGCATCGACATCTCCGTCGCTGAAGCTTTCTTT. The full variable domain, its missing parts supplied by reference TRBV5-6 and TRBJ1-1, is DAGVTQSPTHLIKTRGQQVTLRCSPKSGHDTVSWYQQALGQGPQFIFQYYEEEERQRGNFPDRFSGHQFPNYSSELNVNALLLGDSALYLCASSIDISVAEAFFGQGTRLTVV.

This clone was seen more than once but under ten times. CDR3 DNA sequence: TGTGCCATCAGCCTCAAACAGGGGGTTGATTCACCCCTCCACTTT. Its translation: CAISLKQGVDSPLHF. The rearrangement joins TRBV10-3 to TRBJ1-6, with 8 bases that match TRBD1. Trimming cost V 6 bases and J 8 bases; bases outside gene matches: 9. The CDR3 is 15 residues long. Germline lookup yields CDR1 ENHRY and CDR2 SYGVKD.

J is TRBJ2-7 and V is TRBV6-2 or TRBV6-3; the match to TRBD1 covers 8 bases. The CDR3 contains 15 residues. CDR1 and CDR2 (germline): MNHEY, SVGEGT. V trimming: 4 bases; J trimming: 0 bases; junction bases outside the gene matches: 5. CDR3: CASSFGTGLSYEQYF. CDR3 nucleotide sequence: TGTGCCAGCAGTTTTGGGACAGGCCTCTCCTACGAGCAGTACTTC.

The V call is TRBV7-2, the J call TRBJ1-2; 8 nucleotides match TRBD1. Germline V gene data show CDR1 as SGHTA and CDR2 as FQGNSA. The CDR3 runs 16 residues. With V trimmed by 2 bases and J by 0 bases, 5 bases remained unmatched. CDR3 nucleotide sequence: TGTGCCAGCAGCTTACAACAGGGGGGGGCTAACTATGGCTACACCTTC. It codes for CASSLQQGGANYGYTF. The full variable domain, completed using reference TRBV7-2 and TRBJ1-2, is GAGVSQSPSNKVTEKGKDVELRCDPISGHTALYWYRQSLGQGLEFLIYFQGNSAPDKSGLPSDRFSAERTGGSVSTLTIQRTQQEDSAVYLCASSLQQGGANYGYTFGSGTRLTVV.

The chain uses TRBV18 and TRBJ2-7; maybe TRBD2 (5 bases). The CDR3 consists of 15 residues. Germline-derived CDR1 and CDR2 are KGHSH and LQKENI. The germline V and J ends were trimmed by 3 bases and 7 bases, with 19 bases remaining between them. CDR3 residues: CASSPAGRFREEQYF. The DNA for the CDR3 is TGTGCCAGCTCACCGGCGGGCAGATTCCGCGAGGAGCAGTACTTC.

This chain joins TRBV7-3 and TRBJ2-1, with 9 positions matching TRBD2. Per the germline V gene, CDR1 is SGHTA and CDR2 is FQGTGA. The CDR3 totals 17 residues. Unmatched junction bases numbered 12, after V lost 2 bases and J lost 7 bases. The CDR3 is CASSLGLRGGRDNEQFF. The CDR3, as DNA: TGTGCCAGCAGCTTAGGCTTGCGGGGGGGCCGAGATAATGAGCAGTTCTTC.

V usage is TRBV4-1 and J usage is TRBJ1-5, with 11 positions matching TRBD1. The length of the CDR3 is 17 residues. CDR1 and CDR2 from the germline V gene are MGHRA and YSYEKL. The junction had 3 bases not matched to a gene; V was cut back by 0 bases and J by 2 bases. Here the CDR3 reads CASSQDRDRGGNQPQHF. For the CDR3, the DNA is TGCGCCAGCAGCCAAGACCGGGACAGGGGGGGCAATCAGCCCCAGCATTTT.

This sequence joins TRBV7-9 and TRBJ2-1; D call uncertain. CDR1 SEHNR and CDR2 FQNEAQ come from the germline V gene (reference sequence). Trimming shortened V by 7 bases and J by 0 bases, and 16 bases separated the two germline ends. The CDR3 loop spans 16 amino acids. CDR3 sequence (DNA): TGTGCCAGCAACTCACTGACGGGTAGCTCCTACAATGAGCAGTTCTTC. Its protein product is CASNSLTGSSYNEQFF.

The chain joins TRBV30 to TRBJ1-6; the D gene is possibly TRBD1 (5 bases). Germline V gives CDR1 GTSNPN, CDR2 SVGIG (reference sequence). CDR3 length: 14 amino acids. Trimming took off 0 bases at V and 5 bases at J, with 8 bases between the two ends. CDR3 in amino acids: CAWSVGVDNSPLHF. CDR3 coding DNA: TGTGCCTGGAGTGTAGGGGTAGATAATTCACCCCTCCACTTT.

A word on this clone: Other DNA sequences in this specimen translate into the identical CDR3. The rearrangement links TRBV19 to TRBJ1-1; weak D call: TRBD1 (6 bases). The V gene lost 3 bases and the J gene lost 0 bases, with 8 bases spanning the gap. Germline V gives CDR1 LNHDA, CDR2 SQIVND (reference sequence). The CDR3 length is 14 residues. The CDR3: CASSMGQLNTEAFF. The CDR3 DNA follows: TGTGCCAGTAGTATGGGACAACTGAACACTGAAGCTTTCTTT.

CDR3 loop: CASSITPQVDGYQPQHF. In DNA form, the CDR3 reads TGCGCCAGCAGCATAACCCCGCAGGTCGATGGTTATCAGCCCCAGCATTTT. The chain is built from TRBV5-1 and TRBJ1-5; D is undetermined. Germline V gene sequence: CDR1 SGHRS, CDR2 YFSETQ. This CDR3 region has 17 residues. Trimming left V 4 bases short and J 5 bases short, with 22 bases between.

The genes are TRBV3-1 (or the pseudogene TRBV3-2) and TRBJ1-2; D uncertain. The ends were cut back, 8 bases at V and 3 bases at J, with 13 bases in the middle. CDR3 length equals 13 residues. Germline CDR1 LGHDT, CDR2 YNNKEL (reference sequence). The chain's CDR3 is CASRPLGDYGYTF. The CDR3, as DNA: TGTGCCAGCCGACCCCTAGGTGACTATGGCTACACCTTC.

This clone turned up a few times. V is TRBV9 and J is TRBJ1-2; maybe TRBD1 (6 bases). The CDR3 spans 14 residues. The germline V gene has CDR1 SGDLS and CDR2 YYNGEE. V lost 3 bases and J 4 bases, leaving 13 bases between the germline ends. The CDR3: CASSAQGNSYGYTF. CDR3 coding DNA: TGTGCCAGCAGCGCTCAGGGGAACAGCTATGGCTACACCTTC. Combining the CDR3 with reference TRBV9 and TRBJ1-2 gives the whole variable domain DSGVTQTPKHLITATGQRVTLRCSPRSGDLSVYWYQQSLDQGLQFLIQYYNGEERAKGNILERFSAQQFPDLHSELNLSSLELGDSALYFCASSAQGNSYGYTFGSGTRLTVV.

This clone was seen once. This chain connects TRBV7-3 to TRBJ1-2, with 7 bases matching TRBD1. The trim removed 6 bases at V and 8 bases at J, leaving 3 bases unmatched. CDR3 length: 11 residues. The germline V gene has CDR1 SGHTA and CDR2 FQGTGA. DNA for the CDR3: TGTGCCAGCAGAACAGGGGAAGGCTACACCTTC. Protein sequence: CASRTGEGYTF.

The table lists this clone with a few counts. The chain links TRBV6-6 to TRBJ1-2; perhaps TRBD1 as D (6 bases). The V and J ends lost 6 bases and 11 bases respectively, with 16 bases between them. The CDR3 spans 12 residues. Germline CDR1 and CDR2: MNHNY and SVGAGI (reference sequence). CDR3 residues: CASSEGGPGYTF. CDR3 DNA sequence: TGTGCCAGCAGCGAAGGGGGTCCAGGGTACACCTTC.

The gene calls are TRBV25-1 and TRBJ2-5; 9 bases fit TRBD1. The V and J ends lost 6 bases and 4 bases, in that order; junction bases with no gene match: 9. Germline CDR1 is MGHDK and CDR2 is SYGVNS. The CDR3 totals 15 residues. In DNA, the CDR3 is TGTGCCAGCAGACCCACAGGGGGCAGAGTAGAGACCCAGTACTTC. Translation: CASRPTGGRVETQYF.

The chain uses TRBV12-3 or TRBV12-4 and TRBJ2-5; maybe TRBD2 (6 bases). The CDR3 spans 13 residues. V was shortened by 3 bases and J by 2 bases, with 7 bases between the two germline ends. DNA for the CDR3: TGTGCCAGCAGTTTTGCGGGGCAAGAGACCCAGTACTTC. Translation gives CASSFAGQETQYF.

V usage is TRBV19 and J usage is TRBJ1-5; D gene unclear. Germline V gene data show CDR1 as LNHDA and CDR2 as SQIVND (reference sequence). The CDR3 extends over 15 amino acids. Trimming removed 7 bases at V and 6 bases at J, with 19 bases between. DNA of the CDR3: TGTGCCAGTACTCCGGAGGGAAATTTCGGTCAGCCCCAGCATTTT. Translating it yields CASTPEGNFGQPQHF. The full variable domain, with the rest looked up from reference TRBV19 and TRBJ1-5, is DGGITQSPKYLFRKEGQNVTLSCEQNLNHDAMYWYRQDPGQGLRLIYYSQIVNDFQKGDIAEGYSVSREKKESFPLTVTSAQKNPTAFYLCASTPEGNFGQPQHFGDGTRLSIL.

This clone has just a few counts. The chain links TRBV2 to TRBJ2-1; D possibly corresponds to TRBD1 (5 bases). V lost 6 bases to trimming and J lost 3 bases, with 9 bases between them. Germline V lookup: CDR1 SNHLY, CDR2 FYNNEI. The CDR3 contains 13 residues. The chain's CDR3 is CASSPQDYNEQFF. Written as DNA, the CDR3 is TGTGCCAGCAGCCCACAGGACTACAATGAGCAGTTCTTC.

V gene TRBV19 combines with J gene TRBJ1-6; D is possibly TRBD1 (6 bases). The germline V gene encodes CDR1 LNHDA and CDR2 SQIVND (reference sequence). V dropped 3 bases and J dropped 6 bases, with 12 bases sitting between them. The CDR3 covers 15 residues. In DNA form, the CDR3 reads TGTGCCAGTAGTATTCGGGGAGGGGGTAATTCACCCCTCCACTTT. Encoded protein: CASSIRGGGNSPLHF.

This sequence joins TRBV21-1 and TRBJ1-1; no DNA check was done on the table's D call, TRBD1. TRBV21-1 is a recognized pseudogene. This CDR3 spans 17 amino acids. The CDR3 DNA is TGTGCCACCTTACTCGGACAGGATGGTCTGCGGGGCACTGAAGCTTTCTTT. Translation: CATLLGQDGLRGTEAFF.

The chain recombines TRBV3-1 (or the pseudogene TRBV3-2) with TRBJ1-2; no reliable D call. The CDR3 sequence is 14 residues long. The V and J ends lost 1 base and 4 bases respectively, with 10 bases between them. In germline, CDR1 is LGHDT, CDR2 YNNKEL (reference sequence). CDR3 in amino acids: CASSQGREAYGYTF. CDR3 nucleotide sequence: TGTGCCAGCAGCCAAGGTAGAGAGGCCTATGGCTACACCTTC.

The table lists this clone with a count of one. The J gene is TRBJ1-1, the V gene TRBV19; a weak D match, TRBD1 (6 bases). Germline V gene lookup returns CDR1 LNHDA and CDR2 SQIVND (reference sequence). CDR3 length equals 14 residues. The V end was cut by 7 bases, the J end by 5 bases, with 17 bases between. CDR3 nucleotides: TGTGCCAGTAAGTGGGAGGGGGAACCAACTGAAGCTTTCTTT. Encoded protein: CASKWEGEPTEAFF.